This TCR beta chain was captured in a study of cytomegalovirus exposure and HLA in healthy donors. This PCR relied on a set of 60 Vbeta primers and 13 Jbeta primers. The table came from immunoSEQ multiplex PCR; TCRdb's copy has only in-frame clones and leaves some out. In the table there are 100,000 to 150,000 clones, under 85% of which are singletons. From germline, CDR1 is MNHNS and CDR2 SASEGT. The trim removed 5 bases at V and 5 bases at J, leaving 4 bases unmatched. The length of the CDR3 is 13 residues. The clonotype comes from a woman between 45 and 60 years old in good health and CMV-seropositive. J is TRBJ1-1 and V is TRBV6-1; 8 nucleotides align to TRBD1. The sample was PBMCs. The CDR3 here is CASSLYRGTEAFF. CDR3 in DNA: TGTGCCAGCAGTCTTTACAGGGGGACTGAAGCTTTCTTT.